Presented here are 3 T cell receptor beta chains from one specimen sequenced in a study of human T cells and chemical hapten exposure. The time point was: pre-sensitization, week 0. As for treatment: therapeutic diphenylcyclopropenone sensitization with weekly scalp DPC. TCRdb recomputed calls from the RACE reads with MiXCR, one row per CDR3 protein. The data show fewer than 65,000 distinct CDR3 sequences, about 9.4% seen once. Sequenced here: whole blood, sampled in connection with sensitization to the hapten diphenylcyclopropenone (DPC). The receptors shown here come from a woman aged 40 to 55 with alopecia areata. Some clones in this sample may be carry-over from other donors' samples.

V and J are TRBV10-2 and TRBJ2-3; tentatively, D is TRBD2 (6 bases). The CDR3 length is 15 residues. V gave up 6 bases and J gave up 0 bases, with 13 bases separating them. CDR1 is WSHSY and CDR2 is SAAADI in the germline V gene. CDR3 bases: TGCGCCAGCAGCCCCGGGACTTGGAGCACAGATACGCAGTATTTT. This translates into CASSPGTWSTDTQYF.

In its sample, this clonotype was seen many times. The rearrangement links TRBV11-2 to TRBJ2-3; D might be TRBD2 (6 bases). Deletions cut 5 bases from V and 0 bases from J, with 15 bases between. CDR1 SGHAT and CDR2 FQNNGV come from the germline V gene. CDR3 length: 16 amino acids. For the CDR3, the DNA is TGTGCCAGCAGCCTGGGGTCGGGGACTAGCACAGATACGCAGTATTTT. It yields the protein CASSLGSGTSTDTQYF.

The chain carries TRBV28 and TRBJ1-1; D gene unclear. From germline, CDR1 is MDHEN and CDR2 SYDVKM. Deletions cut 5 bases from V and 1 base from J, with 14 bases between. The CDR3 length is 15 residues. This chain's CDR3 is CASSTRGLGNTEAFF. The CDR3 coding sequence is TGTGCCAGCAGTACCCGCGGTCTTGGGAACACTGAAGCTTTCTTT.